Presented here are 10 T cell receptor beta chains from one specimen sequenced in a study of blood T cell repertoires in COVID-19. Produced via immunoSEQ multiplex PCR; TCRdb's table is partial and in-frame only. The sample yields about 100,000 clones, 80% to 95% seen once. The material sequenced was peripheral blood. The origin of the receptors is a man in his sixties with acute or convalescent COVID-19.

The V gene is TRBV2, the J gene TRBJ1-6, with 8 bases identical to TRBD1. CDR1 and CDR2 (germline): SNHLY, FYNNEI. The trim removed 6 bases at V and 9 bases at J, leaving 7 bases unmatched. CDR3 size: 14 residues. CDR3 region: CASRLGQDFSPLHF. The CDR3 nucleotides read TGTGCCAGCAGGCTGGGACAGGATTTTTCACCCCTCCACTTT.

V usage is TRBV30 and J usage is TRBJ1-2; tentatively, D is TRBD1 (6 bases). Trimming left V 1 base short and J 6 bases short, with 9 bases between. The CDR3 contains 12 residues. Germline CDR1 is GTSNPN and CDR2 is SVGIG (reference sequence). The CDR3 DNA follows: TGTGCCTGGAGTGGGACAGCTAATGGCTACACCTTC. Translating it yields CAWSGTANGYTF.

The chain links TRBV25-1 to TRBJ1-4; TRBD1 might be the D (6 bases). The CDR3 contains 15 residues. Trimming cost V 5 bases and J 4 bases, with 14 bases left between them. CDR1 is MGHDK, CDR2 SYGVNS, per germline. The CDR3 is CASSKPGHGNEKLFF. The CDR3 nucleotides are TGTGCCAGCAGTAAACCGGGACATGGTAATGAAAAACTGTTTTTT.

This chain joins TRBV7-3 and TRBJ2-1, with 7 bases aligning to TRBD2. In germline, CDR1 is SGHTA, CDR2 FQGTGA. The CDR3 runs 15 residues. Losses at the gene ends were 2 bases for V and 2 bases for J; bases not matched to a gene: 3. The CDR3 reads CASSLVLAAYNEQFF. CDR3 in DNA: TGTGCCAGCAGCTTAGTCCTAGCGGCCTACAATGAGCAGTTCTTC.

The chain employs TRBV28 and TRBJ1-2, with D possibly being TRBD1 (6 bases). The CDR3 totals 16 residues. The V end lost 5 bases, the J end lost 4 bases, and 20 bases lay between the germline ends. Germline V CDR1 and CDR2: MDHEN, SYDVKM. CDR3 protein: CASSVTRGSVGYGYTF. The CDR3 coding sequence is TGTGCCAGCAGTGTTACCAGGGGTTCCGTAGGCTATGGCTACACCTTC.

This chain connects TRBV6-1 to TRBJ1-5; 8 bases are shared with TRBD1. Trimming at V came to 2 bases and at J to 6 bases, leaving 9 bases not matched to a gene. The CDR3 sequence is 16 residues long. Germline V gene lookup returns CDR1 MNHNS and CDR2 SASEGT. CDR3: CASSEPFGQGGQPQHF. In nucleotides, the CDR3 is TGTGCCAGCAGTGAACCCTTCGGACAGGGCGGTCAGCCCCAGCATTTT.

The chain has TRBV6-5 and TRBJ1-2; D is perhaps TRBD1 (5 bases). Germline V gene data show CDR1 as MNHEY and CDR2 as SVGAGI. The CDR3 is 15 residues long. Trimming took 5 bases from V and 6 from J, leaving 19 bases between them. CDR3 protein: CASSKRTGGINGYTF. CDR3 in DNA: TGTGCCAGCAGTAAACGTACCGGGGGTATTAATGGCTACACCTTC.

The genes are TRBV3-1 (or the pseudogene TRBV3-2) and TRBJ2-7; perhaps TRBD1 as D (5 bases). Germline V gene lookup returns CDR1 LGHDT and CDR2 YNNKEL (reference sequence). V dropped 4 bases and J dropped 2 bases, with 9 bases sitting between them. This CDR3 comprises 13 residues. CDR3 sequence (DNA): TGTGCCAGCAGCCCCAGGGATCCCTACGAGCAGTACTTC. It specifies CASSPRDPYEQYF.

The chain carries TRBV6-5 and TRBJ2-5; a weak D match, TRBD1 (5 bases). Trimming cost V 3 bases and J 5 bases, with 13 bases left between them. The CDR3 consists of 14 residues. Germline CDR1 MNHEY, CDR2 SVGAGI. The chain's CDR3 is CASSYRRAAETQYF. CDR3 DNA: TGTGCCAGCAGTTATCGCAGGGCAGCGGAGACCCAGTACTTC.

The chain has TRBV5-6 and TRBJ1-2; D is ambiguous. From germline, CDR1 is SGHDT and CDR2 YYEEEE. Trimming stripped 0 bases from V and 4 bases from J, with 10 bases between. The CDR3 consists of 14 residues. The CDR3 loop reads CASSLDAARYGYTF. CDR3 in DNA: TGTGCCAGCAGCTTGGACGCGGCCCGCTATGGCTACACCTTC.